The rows below give T cell receptor beta chains drawn from one sample of a study of cytomegalovirus exposure and HLA in healthy donors. Profiled with immunoSEQ multiplex PCR; TCRdb holds only in-frame clones, not every one. This table holds approximately 68,000 clones. Sequenced material: PBMCs. The receptors come from a female donor in good health and CMV-seropositive. The CDR3 runs from the conserved cysteine through the conserved F or W. Each record gives: J gene, V gene, D gene, clone size, CDR3 DNA, CDR3 protein. The D gene is left open where the match is weak. Expanded clones are given a class, and other clones once, few, many or no size at all.

>TRBJ1-1|TRBV6-5|TRBD1|-
TGTGCCAGCAGAAGACAGGGTCCCACTGAAGCTTTCTTT
CASRRQGPTEAFF
>TRBJ1-5|TRBV28|TRBD1|-
TGTGCCAGCAGTTATCTGCCGCGGGACAGAGACAATCAGCCCCAGCATTTT
CASSYLPRDRDNQPQHF
>TRBJ1-2|TRBV11-2|-|-
TGTGCCAGCAGCTTAGAGGCAGGGGACCGTGGCTACACCTTC
CASSLEAGDRGYTF
>TRBJ2-3|TRBV27|-|-
TGTGCCAGCAGTTTATTGGGGGGAACAGATACGCAGTATTTT
CASSLLGGTDTQYF
>TRBJ2-7|TRBV4-2|TRBD2|-
TGTGCCAGCAGCCACATTAGCGGGGGTGCCTACGAGCAGTACTTC
CASSHISGGAYEQYF
>TRBJ2-7|TRBV7-9|-|-
TGTGCCAGCAGCTTCCAGACATTTCCCTACGAGCAGTACTTC
CASSFQTFPYEQYF
>TRBJ1-1|TRBV5-4|TRBD1|-
TGTGCCAGCAGCCAGGGGGGGAACACTGAAGCTTTCTTT
CASSQGGNTEAFF
>TRBJ2-3|TRBV19|TRBD1|-
TGTGCCAGTAGTATAGTAGAGGGGGCGGGAGATACGCAGTATTTT
CASSIVEGAGDTQYF
>TRBJ1-2|TRBV30|TRBD1|-
TGTGCCTGGAGTGTACGAGAGGGGGCAGGGGGCATTTACTATGGCTACACCTTC
CAWSVREGAGGIYYGYTF
>TRBJ1-2|TRBV28|-|-
TGTGCCAGCGAAACGGACAGTGTTGGCTACACCTTC
CASETDSVGYTF
>TRBJ2-6|TRBV7-9|TRBD1|-
TGTGCCAGCAGCACGGGGGGACAGGGCTCTGGGGCCAACGTCCTGACTTTC
CASSTGGQGSGANVLTF
>TRBJ2-7|TRBV5-1|-|-
TGCGCCAGCAGATCAAGAGGGGGAGACGAGCAGTACTTC
CASRSRGGDEQYF
>TRBJ1-2|TRBV19|-|-
TGTGCCAGTACCCCGGGAGGGGCGGGGACGAGGAGAGGTAGTGGCTACACCTTC
CASTPGGAGTRRGSGYTF
>TRBJ1-6|TRBV6-6|-|-
TGTGCCAGCAGCCCTTCCCCCAAGCCTTCACCCCTCCACTTT
CASSPSPKPSPLHF
>TRBJ1-1|TRBV7-6|-|-
TGTGCCAGCAGCTTAAACGGGGGGGACACTGAAGCTTTCTTT
CASSLNGGDTEAFF
>TRBJ2-3|TRBV29-1|-|-
TGCAGCGTTAAACGCCAGGGTACCACAGATACGCAGTATTTT
CSVKRQGTTDTQYF
>TRBJ1-2|TRBV4-3|TRBD1|-
TGCGCCAGCAGCCACCCGGACAGGGCCGGGGGCTACACCTTC
CASSHPDRAGGYTF
>TRBJ2-7|TRBV6-5|-|-
TGTGCCAGCAGTTACTCCACAGGGTGGGAGCAGTACTTC
CASSYSTGWEQYF
>TRBJ2-1|TRBV5-1|-|-
TGCGCCAGCAGCCTAGAGGGTGAGCAGTTCTTC
CASSLEGEQFF
>TRBJ1-1|TRBV30|-|-
TGTGCCTGGAATATAAGGGGCACTGAAGCTTTCTTT
CAWNIRGTEAFF
>TRBJ2-6|TRBV5-1|-|medium-sized
TGCGCCAGCAGCTTCGGACACCGAGACTCTGGGGCCAACGTCCTGACTTTC
CASSFGHRDSGANVLTF
>TRBJ1-3|TRBV7-2|-|-
TGTGCCAGCAGCTTAGTAGGGGATTCTGGAAACACCATATATTTT
CASSLVGDSGNTIYF